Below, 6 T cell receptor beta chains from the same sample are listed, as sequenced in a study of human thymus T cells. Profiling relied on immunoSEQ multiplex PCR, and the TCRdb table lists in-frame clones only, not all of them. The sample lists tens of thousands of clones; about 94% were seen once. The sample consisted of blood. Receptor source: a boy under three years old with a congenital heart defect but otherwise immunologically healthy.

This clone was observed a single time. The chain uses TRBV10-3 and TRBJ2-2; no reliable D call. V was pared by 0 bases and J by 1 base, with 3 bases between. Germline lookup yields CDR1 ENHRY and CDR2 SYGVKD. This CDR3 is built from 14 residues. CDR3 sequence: CAISESWNTGELFF. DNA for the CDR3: TGTGCCATCAGTGAGTCATGGAACACCGGGGAGCTGTTTTTT.

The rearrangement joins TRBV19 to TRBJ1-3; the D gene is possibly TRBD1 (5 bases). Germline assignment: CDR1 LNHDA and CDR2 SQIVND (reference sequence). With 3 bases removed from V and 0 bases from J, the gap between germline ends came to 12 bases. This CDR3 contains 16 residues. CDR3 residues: CASSIKYGTSGNTIYF. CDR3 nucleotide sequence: TGTGCCAGTAGTATTAAATACGGGACCTCTGGAAACACCATATATTTT.

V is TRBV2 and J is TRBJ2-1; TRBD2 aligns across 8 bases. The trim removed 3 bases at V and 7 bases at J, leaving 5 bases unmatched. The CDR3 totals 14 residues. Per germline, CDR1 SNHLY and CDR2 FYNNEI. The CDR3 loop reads CASSEYGGANEQFF. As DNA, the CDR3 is TGTGCCAGCAGTGAGTACGGGGGGGCTAATGAGCAGTTCTTC.

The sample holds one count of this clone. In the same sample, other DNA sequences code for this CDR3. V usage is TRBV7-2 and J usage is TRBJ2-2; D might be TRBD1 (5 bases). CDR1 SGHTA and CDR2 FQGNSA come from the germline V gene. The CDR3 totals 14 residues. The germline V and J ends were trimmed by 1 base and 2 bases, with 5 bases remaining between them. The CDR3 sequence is CASSLGTNTGELFF. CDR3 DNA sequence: TGTGCCAGCAGCTTAGGGACAAACACCGGGGAGCTGTTTTTT.

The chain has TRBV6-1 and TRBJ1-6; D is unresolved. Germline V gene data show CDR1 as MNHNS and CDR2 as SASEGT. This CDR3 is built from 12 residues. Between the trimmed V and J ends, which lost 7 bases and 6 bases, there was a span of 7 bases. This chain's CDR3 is CASISPNSPLHF. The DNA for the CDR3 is TGTGCCAGCATTAGTCCTAATTCACCCCTCCACTTT.

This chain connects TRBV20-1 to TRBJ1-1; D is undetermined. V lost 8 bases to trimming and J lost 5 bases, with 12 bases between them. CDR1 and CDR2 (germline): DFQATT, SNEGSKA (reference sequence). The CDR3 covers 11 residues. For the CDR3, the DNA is TGCAGTTTACCACGGGGTACTGAAGCTTTCTTT. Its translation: CSLPRGTEAFF.